The present entry profiles one T cell receptor beta chain with its context. Its antigen is currently unknown. Germline V gives CDR1 SGHVS, CDR2 FNYEAQ. The CDR3 runs to 16 residues. V lost 4 bases, J lost 10 bases, and 14 bases stayed unmatched. The data originate from a study of cytomegalovirus exposure and HLA in healthy donors. Study-level findings and limits: It was approximately 160 TCR beta chains that were listed as cytomegalovirus-associated.

Sequencing used immunoSEQ multiplex PCR; TCRdb keeps in-frame clones, though not all of them. The sample yields 200,000 or so clones, approximately 80% seen once. The sequencing sample was made of PBMCs. This sequence was found in a woman in her twenties or thirties in good health and CMV-seropositive. The chain uses TRBV7-6 and TRBJ2-2, with 8 bases lining up with TRBD2. CDR3 sequence (DNA): TGTGCCAGCAGCTCTTCCCCCGGGGTAGCGGGGAAGGAGCTGTTTTTT. Amino acids: CASSSSPGVAGKELFF.